The 15 T cell receptor beta chains below were found in one sample sequenced in a study of blood T cell repertoires in COVID-19. Repertoires were generated with immunoSEQ multiplex PCR, while TCRdb's copy carries only in-frame clones and drops some. The top ten clones hold just under 8.5% of a sample with some 180,000 clones, approximately 85% of them seen once. Sequenced input: peripheral blood. These receptors were obtained from a woman aged 60-75 years with acute or convalescent COVID-19.

J is TRBJ2-3 and V is TRBV6-5, with a tentative D call TRBD2 (6 bases). Germline CDR1 is MNHEY and CDR2 is SVGAGI. Trimming took off 0 bases at V and 2 bases at J, with 9 bases between the two ends. The CDR3 length is 15 residues. The CDR3 DNA sequence: TGTGCCAGCAGTTACTCGACTAGGCTCACAGATACGCAGTATTTT. This codes for CASSYSTRLTDTQYF.

The chain combines TRBV30 with TRBJ2-3; 7 positions agree with TRBD2. CDR3 length: 15 residues. Germline CDR1 reads GTSNPN; CDR2 reads SVGIG (reference sequence). The V and J ends lost 0 bases and 2 bases, in that order; junction bases with no gene match: 5. CDR3 region: CAWSVRGSATDTQYF. Written as DNA, the CDR3 is TGTGCCTGGAGTGTACGCGGGAGCGCCACAGATACGCAGTATTTT. Supplemented by reference TRBV30 and TRBJ2-3, the full variable domain reads SQTIHQWPATLVQPVGSPLSLECTVEGTSNPNLYWYRQAAGRGLQLLFYSVGIGQISSEVPQNLSASRPQDRQFILSSKKLLLSDSGFYLCAWSVRGSATDTQYFGPGTRLTVL.

This chain uses TRBV2 with TRBJ1-1; D perhaps matches TRBD1 (5 bases). The CDR3 contains 13 residues. Germline V gives CDR1 SNHLY, CDR2 FYNNEI. V shed 6 bases and J shed 7 bases, with 15 bases lying between them. CDR3 coding DNA: TGTGCCAGCAGGACCCAGGGTTTAGGTGAAGCTTTCTTT. Translated: CASRTQGLGEAFF.

The chain employs TRBV12-3 or TRBV12-4 and TRBJ2-3, with D maybe TRBD2 (5 bases). The CDR3 length is 12 residues. V dropped 6 bases and J dropped 6 bases, with 10 bases sitting between them. The CDR3 bases are TGTGCCAGCAGGCGGACTGTGGATACGCAGTATTTT. It yields the protein CASRRTVDTQYF.

The V call is TRBV7-9, the J call TRBJ1-1; D is possibly TRBD1 (6 bases). Between the trimmed V and J ends, which lost 5 bases and 8 bases, there was a span of 18 bases. This CDR3 is built from 14 residues. Germline lookup yields CDR1 SEHNR and CDR2 FQNEAQ (reference sequence). CDR3 sequence (DNA): TGTGCCAGCAGCCCCTCCAGGGGAAGAAGCGAAGCTTTCTTT. Translated: CASSPSRGRSEAFF.

In regard to this clone: The same CDR3 also results from other DNA sequences found in this sample. The genes are TRBV5-1 and TRBJ2-2; tentatively, D is TRBD2 (6 bases). The V and J ends lost 0 bases and 4 bases respectively, with 10 bases between them. The CDR3 spans 15 residues. Per germline, CDR1 SGHRS and CDR2 YFSETQ. CDR3 coding DNA: TGCGCCAGCAGCTTGGGTCAGGGAGGCACCGGGGAGCTGTTTTTT. Translation: CASSLGQGGTGELFF.

The chain combines TRBV28 with TRBJ1-5; D gene uncertain. V gave up 3 bases and J gave up 0 bases, with 12 bases separating them. CDR1 and CDR2 from the germline V gene are MDHEN and SYDVKM. The CDR3 runs to 16 residues. CDR3 in DNA: TGTGCCAGCAGTTTTACCCCGCGCCATAGCAATCAGCCCCAGCATTTT. Protein product: CASSFTPRHSNQPQHF.

This chain joins TRBV12-3 or TRBV12-4 and TRBJ1-5, with D unclear. The CDR3 sequence is 12 residues long. Trimming removed 2 bases from V and 13 bases from J, with 12 bases in between. This CDR3 reads CASSLPPEGQHF. The CDR3 DNA is TGTGCCAGCAGTTTACCCCCGGAGGGTCAGCATTTT.

The V gene is TRBV30, the J gene TRBJ2-5; 9 bases line up with TRBD1. Germline V gene lookup returns CDR1 GTSNPN and CDR2 SVGIG (reference sequence). Trimming took 2 bases from V and 2 from J; bases not matched to a gene: 9. The CDR3 sequence is 16 residues long. CDR3 region: CAWSTTGTGTQETQYF. The DNA for the CDR3 is TGTGCCTGGAGTACAACCGGGACAGGGACACAAGAGACCCAGTACTTC.

V gene TRBV30 combines with J gene TRBJ1-3; D is ambiguous. The CDR3 totals 14 residues. The germline V gene has CDR1 GTSNPN and CDR2 SVGIG (reference sequence). Trimming left V 5 bases short and J 3 bases short, with 14 bases between. CDR3 DNA sequence: TGTGCCTGGGATAGGTGGGCTGGTGGAAACACCATATATTTT. It specifies CAWDRWAGGNTIYF.

This clone came up a few times. The gene calls are TRBV3-1 (or the pseudogene TRBV3-2) and TRBJ1-1, with 7 positions matching TRBD1. V was pared by 2 bases and J by 10 bases, with 10 bases of the junction left unmatched. This CDR3 is built from 14 residues. Germline CDR1 LGHDT, CDR2 YNNKEL (reference sequence). CDR3 nucleotides: TGTGCCAGCAGCCAACATACAGGGGAAAGAGGAGCTTTCTTT. This sequence encodes CASSQHTGERGAFF.

This chain uses TRBV2 with TRBJ2-1, with TRBD2 matching over 10 bases. J lost 9 bases, V lost 7 bases, and 6 bases had no gene match. This CDR3 contains 13 residues. Germline V lookup: CDR1 SNHLY, CDR2 FYNNEI. The CDR3: CASKGLAGVEQFF. CDR3 DNA: TGTGCCAGCAAAGGGCTAGCGGGAGTTGAGCAGTTCTTC.

J is TRBJ2-5 and V is TRBV7-2; D possibly corresponds to TRBD1 (6 bases). Germline CDR1 is SGHTA and CDR2 is FQGNSA. V was shortened by 7 bases and J by 3 bases, with 12 bases between the two germline ends. This CDR3 has 13 amino acids. For the CDR3, the DNA is TGTGCCAGCACCAGGGGACGGGAAGAGACCCAGTACTTC. Its protein product is CASTRGREETQYF.

The chain links TRBV30 to TRBJ1-2, with a possible D match to TRBD1 (6 bases). Germline V gene data show CDR1 as GTSNPN and CDR2 as SVGIG (reference sequence). CDR3 length: 13 amino acids. Trimming removed 2 bases from V and 3 bases from J, with 10 bases in between. The CDR3 reads CAWSKDSDYGYTF. The CDR3 region has the DNA TGTGCCTGGAGTAAGGACAGCGACTATGGCTACACCTTC.

The chain employs TRBV18 and TRBJ2-7; D is possibly TRBD1 (6 bases). Germline V lookup: CDR1 KGHSH, CDR2 LQKENI. Deletions cut 5 bases from V and 3 bases from J, with 11 bases between. The CDR3 spans 13 residues. CDR3 in amino acids: CASSAKQGYEQYF. CDR3 DNA: TGTGCCAGCTCAGCTAAACAGGGCTACGAGCAGTACTTC.